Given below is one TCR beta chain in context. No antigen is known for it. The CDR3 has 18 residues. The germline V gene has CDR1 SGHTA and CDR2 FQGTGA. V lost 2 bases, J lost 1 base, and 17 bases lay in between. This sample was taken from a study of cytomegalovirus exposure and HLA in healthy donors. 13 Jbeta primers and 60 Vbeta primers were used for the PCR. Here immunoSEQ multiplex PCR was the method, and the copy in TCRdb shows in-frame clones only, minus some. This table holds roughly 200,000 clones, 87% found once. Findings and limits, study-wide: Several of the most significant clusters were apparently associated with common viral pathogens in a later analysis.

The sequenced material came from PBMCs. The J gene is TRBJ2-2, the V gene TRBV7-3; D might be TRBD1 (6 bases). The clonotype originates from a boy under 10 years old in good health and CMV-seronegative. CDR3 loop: CASSLVEGLGGNTGELFF. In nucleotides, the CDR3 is TGTGCCAGCAGCTTAGTCGAAGGTTTAGGGGGGAACACCGGGGAGCTGTTTTTT.